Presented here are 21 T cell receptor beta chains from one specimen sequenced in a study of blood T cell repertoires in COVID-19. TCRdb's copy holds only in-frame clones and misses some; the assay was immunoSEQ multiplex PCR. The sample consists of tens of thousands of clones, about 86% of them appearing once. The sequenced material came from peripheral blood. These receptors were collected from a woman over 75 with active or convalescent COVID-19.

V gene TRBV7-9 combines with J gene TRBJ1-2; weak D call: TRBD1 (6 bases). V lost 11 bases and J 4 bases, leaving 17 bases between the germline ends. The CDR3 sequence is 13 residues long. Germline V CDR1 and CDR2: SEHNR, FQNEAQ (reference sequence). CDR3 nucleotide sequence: TGTGCCTGTGGGGGCACAGAGGTCTATGGCTACACCTTC. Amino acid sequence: CACGGTEVYGYTF.

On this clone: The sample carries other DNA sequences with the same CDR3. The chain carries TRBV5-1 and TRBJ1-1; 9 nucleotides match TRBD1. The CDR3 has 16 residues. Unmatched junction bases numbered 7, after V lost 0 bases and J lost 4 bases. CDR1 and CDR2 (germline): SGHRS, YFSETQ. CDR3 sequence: CASSLGTGGSGTEAFF. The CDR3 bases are TGCGCCAGCAGCTTGGGAACAGGGGGCTCGGGCACTGAAGCTTTCTTT.

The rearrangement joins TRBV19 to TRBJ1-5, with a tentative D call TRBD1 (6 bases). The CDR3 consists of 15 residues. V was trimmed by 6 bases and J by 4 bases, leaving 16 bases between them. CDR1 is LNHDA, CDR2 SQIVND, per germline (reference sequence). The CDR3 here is CASRPRDNTNQPQHF. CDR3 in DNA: TGTGCCAGTAGACCCCGGGACAATACGAATCAGCCCCAGCATTTT. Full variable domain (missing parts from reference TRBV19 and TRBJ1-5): DGGITQSPKYLFRKEGQNVTLSCEQNLNHDAMYWYRQDPGQGLRLIYYSQIVNDFQKGDIAEGYSVSREKKESFPLTVTSAQKNPTAFYLCASRPRDNTNQPQHFGDGTRLSIL.

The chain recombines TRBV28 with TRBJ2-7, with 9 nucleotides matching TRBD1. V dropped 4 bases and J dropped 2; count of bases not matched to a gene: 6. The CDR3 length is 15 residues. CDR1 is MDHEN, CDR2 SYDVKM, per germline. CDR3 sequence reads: CASSSPGTGTYEQYF. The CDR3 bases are TGTGCCAGCAGTTCCCCCGGGACAGGGACCTACGAGCAGTACTTC.

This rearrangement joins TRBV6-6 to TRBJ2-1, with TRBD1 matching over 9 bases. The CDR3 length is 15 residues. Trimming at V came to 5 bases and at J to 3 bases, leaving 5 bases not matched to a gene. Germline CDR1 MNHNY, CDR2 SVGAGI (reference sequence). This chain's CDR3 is CASSTPGQGYNEQFF. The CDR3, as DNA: TGTGCCAGCAGTACCCCGGGACAGGGCTACAATGAGCAGTTCTTC.

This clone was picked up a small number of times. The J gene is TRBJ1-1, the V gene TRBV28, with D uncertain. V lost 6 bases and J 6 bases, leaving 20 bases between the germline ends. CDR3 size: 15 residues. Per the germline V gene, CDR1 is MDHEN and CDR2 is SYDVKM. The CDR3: CASRRTIGEGAEAFF. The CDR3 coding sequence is TGTGCCAGCAGGAGAACCATTGGGGAGGGCGCTGAAGCTTTCTTT.

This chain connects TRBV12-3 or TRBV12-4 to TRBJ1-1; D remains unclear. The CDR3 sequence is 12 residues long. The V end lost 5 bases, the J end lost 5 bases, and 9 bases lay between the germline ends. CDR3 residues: CASSTTTTEAFF. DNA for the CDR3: TGTGCCAGCAGTACAACGACAACTGAAGCTTTCTTT.

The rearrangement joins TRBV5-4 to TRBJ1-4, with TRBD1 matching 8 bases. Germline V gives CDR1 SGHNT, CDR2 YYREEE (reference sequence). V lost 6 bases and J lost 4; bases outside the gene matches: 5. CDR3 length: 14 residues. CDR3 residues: CASKKQGVNEKLFF. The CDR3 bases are TGTGCCAGCAAGAAACAGGGGGTTAATGAAAAACTGTTTTTT.

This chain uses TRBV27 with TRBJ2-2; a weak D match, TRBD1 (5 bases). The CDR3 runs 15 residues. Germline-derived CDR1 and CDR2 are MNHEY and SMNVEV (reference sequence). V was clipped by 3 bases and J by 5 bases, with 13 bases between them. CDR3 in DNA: TGTGCCAGCAGTTTTGGGCAGGGTGGGACCGGGGAGCTGTTTTTT. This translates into CASSFGQGGTGELFF.

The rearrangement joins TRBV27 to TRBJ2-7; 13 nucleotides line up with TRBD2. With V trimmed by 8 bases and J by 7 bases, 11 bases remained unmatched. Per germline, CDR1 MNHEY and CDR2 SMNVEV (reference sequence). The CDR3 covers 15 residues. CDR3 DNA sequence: TGTGCCAGCGCCAGGGAGGGACTAGCGGGAAGTGAGCAGTACTTC. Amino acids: CASAREGLAGSEQYF.

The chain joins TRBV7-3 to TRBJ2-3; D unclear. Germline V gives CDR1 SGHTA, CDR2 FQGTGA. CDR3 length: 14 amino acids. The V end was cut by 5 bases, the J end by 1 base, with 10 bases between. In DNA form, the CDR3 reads TGTGCCAGCAGCCCACTTACGGGCACAGATACGCAGTATTTT. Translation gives CASSPLTGTDTQYF.

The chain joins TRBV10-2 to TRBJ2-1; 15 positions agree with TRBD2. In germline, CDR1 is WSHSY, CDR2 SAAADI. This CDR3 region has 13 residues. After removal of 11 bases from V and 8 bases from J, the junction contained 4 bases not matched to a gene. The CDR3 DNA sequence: TGCGCCGCGGGACTAGCGGGAGGCTATGAGCAGTTCTTC. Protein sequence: CAAGLAGGYEQFF.

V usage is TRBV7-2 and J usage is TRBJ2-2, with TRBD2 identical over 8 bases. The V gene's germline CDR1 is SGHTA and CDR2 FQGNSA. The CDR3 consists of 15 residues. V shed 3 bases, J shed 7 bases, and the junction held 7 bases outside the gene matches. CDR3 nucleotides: TGTGCCAGCAGCTTCTACCTAGCGGGCATCGGGGAGCTGTTTTTT. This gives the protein CASSFYLAGIGELFF.

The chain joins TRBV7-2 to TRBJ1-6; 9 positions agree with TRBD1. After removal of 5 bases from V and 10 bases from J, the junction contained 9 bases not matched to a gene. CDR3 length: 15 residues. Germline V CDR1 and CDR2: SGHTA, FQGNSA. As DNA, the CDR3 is TGTGCCAGCAGCGTCCGGGACAGGGTTATGTCACCCCTCCACTTT. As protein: CASSVRDRVMSPLHF.

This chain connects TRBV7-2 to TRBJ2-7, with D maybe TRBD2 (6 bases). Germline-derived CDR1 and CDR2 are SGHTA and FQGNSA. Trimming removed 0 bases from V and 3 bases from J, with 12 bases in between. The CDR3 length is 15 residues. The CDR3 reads CASSLAASVNYEQYF. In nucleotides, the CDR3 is TGTGCCAGCAGCTTAGCGGCTAGCGTAAACTACGAGCAGTACTTC.

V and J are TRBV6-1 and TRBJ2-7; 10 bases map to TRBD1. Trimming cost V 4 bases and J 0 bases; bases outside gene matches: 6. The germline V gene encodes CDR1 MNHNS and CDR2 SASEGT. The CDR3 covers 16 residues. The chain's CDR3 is CASSARDRGLSYEQYF. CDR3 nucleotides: TGTGCCAGCAGTGCCCGGGACAGGGGTCTCTCCTACGAGCAGTACTTC.

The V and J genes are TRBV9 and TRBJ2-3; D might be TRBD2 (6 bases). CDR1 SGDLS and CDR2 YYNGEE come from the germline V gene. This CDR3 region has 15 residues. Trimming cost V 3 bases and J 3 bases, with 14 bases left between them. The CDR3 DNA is TGTGCCAGCAGCGAGAGAGGTGGGGGGACAGATACGCAGTATTTT. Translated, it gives CASSERGGGTDTQYF.

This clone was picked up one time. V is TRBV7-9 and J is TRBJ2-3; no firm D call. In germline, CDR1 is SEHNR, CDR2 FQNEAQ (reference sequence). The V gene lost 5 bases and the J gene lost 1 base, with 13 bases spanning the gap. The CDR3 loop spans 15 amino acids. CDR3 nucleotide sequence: TGTGCCAGCAGCCGAGAAGACATAGGCACAGATACGCAGTATTTT. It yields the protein CASSREDIGTDTQYF. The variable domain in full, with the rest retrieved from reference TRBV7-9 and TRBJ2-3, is DTGVSQNPRHKITKRGQNVTFRCDPISEHNRLYWYRQTLGQGPEFLTYFQNEAQLEKSRLLSDRFSAERPKGSFSTLEIQRTEQGDSAMYLCASSREDIGTDTQYFGPGTRLTVL.

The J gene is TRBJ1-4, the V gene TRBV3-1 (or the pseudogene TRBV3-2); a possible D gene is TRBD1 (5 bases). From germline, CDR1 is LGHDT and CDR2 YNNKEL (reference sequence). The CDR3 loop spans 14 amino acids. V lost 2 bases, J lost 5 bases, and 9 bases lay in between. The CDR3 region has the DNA TGTGCCAGCAGCCAAAGGACAAGAAATGAAAAACTGTTTTTT. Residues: CASSQRTRNEKLFF.

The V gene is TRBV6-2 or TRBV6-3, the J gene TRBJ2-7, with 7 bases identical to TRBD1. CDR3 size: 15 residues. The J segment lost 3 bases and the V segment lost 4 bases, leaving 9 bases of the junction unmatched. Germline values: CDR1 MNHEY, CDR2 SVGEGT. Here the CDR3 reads CASSSPRAGGYEQYF. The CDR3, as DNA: TGTGCCAGCAGTTCCCCTCGGGCAGGGGGCTACGAGCAGTACTTC.

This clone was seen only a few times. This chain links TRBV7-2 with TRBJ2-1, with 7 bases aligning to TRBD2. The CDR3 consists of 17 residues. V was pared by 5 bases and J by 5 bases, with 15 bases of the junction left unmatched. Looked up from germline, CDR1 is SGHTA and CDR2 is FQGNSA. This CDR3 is CASSLTSATGWHNEQFF. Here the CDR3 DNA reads TGTGCCAGCAGCCTAACTAGCGCTACTGGTTGGCACAATGAGCAGTTCTTC.